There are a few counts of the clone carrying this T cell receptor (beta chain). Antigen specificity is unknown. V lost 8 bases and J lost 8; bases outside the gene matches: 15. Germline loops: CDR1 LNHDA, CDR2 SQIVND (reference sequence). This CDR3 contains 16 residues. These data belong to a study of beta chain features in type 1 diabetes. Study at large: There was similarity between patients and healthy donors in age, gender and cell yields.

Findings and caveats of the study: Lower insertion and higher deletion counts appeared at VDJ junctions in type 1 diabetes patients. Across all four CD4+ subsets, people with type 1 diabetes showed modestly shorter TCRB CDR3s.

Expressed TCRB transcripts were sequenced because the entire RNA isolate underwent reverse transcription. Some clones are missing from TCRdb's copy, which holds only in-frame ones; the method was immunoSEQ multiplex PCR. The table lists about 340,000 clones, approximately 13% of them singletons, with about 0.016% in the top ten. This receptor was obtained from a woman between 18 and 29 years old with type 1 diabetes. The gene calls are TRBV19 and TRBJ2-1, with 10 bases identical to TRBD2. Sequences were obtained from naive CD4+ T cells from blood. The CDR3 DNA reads TGTGCCAGTCATCTAGCGGGAGCCCGGCTTTGGGATGAGCAGTTCTTC. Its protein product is CASHLAGARLWDEQFF.